This T cell receptor (beta chain) derives from a study of T cell responses to AZD1222 COVID-19 vaccine. Regarding the study as a whole: CD4 TCRs associated with vaccination spanned spike, dominating at 160-218 and 743-854. Baseline seropositives among AZD1222 recipients totaled only five to seven.

On this clone: Its antigen is currently unknown.

J was trimmed by 6 bases and V by 6 bases; bases with no gene match: 4. The CDR3 totals 13 residues. The germline V gene encodes CDR1 MGHRA and CDR2 YSYEKL. Measured with immunoSEQ multiplex PCR; TCRdb has only the in-frame clones, and not every one. The sample lists 130,000 to 150,000 clones, around four fifths occurring once. The rearrangement joins TRBV4-1 to TRBJ2-2; 7 nucleotides agree with TRBD1. The sequencing used peripheral blood, collected on day 0 of MenACWY control vaccination. This TCR came from an adult in good health. The CDR3 DNA reads TGCGCCAGCAGTTACAGGGGAGCCGGGGAGCTGTTTTTT. Protein sequence: CASSYRGAGELFF.